Following are 6 T cell receptor beta chains from one sample sequenced in a study of cytomegalovirus exposure and HLA in healthy donors. PCR used 60 Vbeta primers and 13 Jbeta primers. TCRdb's copy holds only in-frame clones and misses some; the assay was immunoSEQ multiplex PCR. The repertoire consists of 130,000 to 150,000 clones, with 76% occurring once and the leading ten covering under 4.5%. Sequencing input: PBMCs. Receptors were obtained from a man younger than 30 in good health and CMV-seronegative.

The genes are TRBV27 and TRBJ2-7, with 9 bases aligning to TRBD1. The trim removed 8 bases at V and 5 bases at J, leaving 1 base unmatched. Germline V gives CDR1 MNHEY, CDR2 SMNVEV (reference sequence). The CDR3 has 11 residues. The CDR3 region is CASGQGNEQYF. DNA of the CDR3: TGTGCCAGCGGACAGGGGAACGAGCAGTACTTC.

The CDR3 DNA follows: TGTGCCAGCAGCTTAGCGGAGGGGGCCACCCAAGAGACCCAGTACTTC. Translating it yields CASSLAEGATQETQYF. J is TRBJ2-5 and V is TRBV7-9; D possibly corresponds to TRBD1 (7 bases). The V gene's germline CDR1 is SEHNR and CDR2 FQNEAQ (reference sequence). Trimming cost V 0 bases and J 1 base, with 12 bases left between them. The CDR3 covers 16 residues.

V usage is TRBV30 and J usage is TRBJ2-2; a possible D gene is TRBD1 (5 bases). Trimming stripped 4 bases from V and 5 bases from J, with 8 bases between. This CDR3 has 12 amino acids. Germline V gene lookup returns CDR1 GTSNPN and CDR2 SVGIG (reference sequence). The CDR3 is CAWNRQTGELFF. The DNA of the CDR3 is TGTGCCTGGAACAGGCAAACCGGGGAGCTGTTTTTT.

The chain recombines TRBV10-3 with TRBJ2-1, with 9 bases lining up with TRBD2. Germline V lookup: CDR1 ENHRY, CDR2 SYGVKD. CDR3 length: 14 amino acids. V lost 3 bases, J lost 4 bases, and 1 base stayed unmatched. The CDR3 is CAISDLAGYNEQFF. Here the CDR3 DNA reads TGTGCCATCAGTGACCTAGCGGGGTACAATGAGCAGTTCTTC.

The CDR3 here is CASSLVRGGETQYF. CDR3 in DNA: TGTGCCAGCAGCTTAGTTAGGGGGGGAGAGACCCAGTACTTC. The rearrangement uses TRBV7-9 and TRBJ2-5, with D possibly TRBD2 on 7 matching bases. Trimming removed 1 base at V and 4 bases at J, with 10 bases between. The germline V gene has CDR1 SEHNR and CDR2 FQNEAQ (reference sequence). This CDR3 spans 14 amino acids.

V is TRBV7-9 and J is TRBJ1-2, with D hard to call. With 1 base removed from V and 3 bases from J, the gap between germline ends came to 12 bases. The germline CDR1 and CDR2 sequences are SEHNR and FQNEAQ (reference sequence). The CDR3 sequence is 15 residues long. In nucleotides, the CDR3 is TGTGCCAGCAGCTTAGGGCTCGCAGCGTACTATGGCTACACCTTC. This translates into CASSLGLAAYYGYTF.